What follows are 16 T cell receptor beta chains derived from one specimen sequenced in a study of cytomegalovirus exposure and HLA in healthy donors. Clones were sequenced by immunoSEQ multiplex PCR, and TCRdb holds only the in-frame ones, with some missing. The repertoire has tens of thousands of clones, around 88% of them found once; the top ten carry around 1.8%. The sequencing input was PBMCs. These receptors all come from a woman between 18 and 29 years old in good health and CMV-seronegative.

The chain combines TRBV5-1 with TRBJ1-3, with 7 bases fitting TRBD1. V lost 4 bases and J lost 0; bases outside the gene matches: 4. The CDR3 is 15 amino acids. Germline V gene sequence: CDR1 SGHRS, CDR2 YFSETQ. In DNA form, the CDR3 reads TGCGCCAGCAGCCCGAGGACAGGCTCTGGAAACACCATATATTTT. It specifies CASSPRTGSGNTIYF.

The table lists this clone with a count of one. The chain is built from TRBV4-1 and TRBJ1-5, with D possibly matching TRBD1 (5 bases). Germline-derived CDR1 and CDR2 are MGHRA and YSYEKL. This CDR3 has 16 residues. The V end was cut by 1 base, the J end by 4 bases, with 14 bases between. The CDR3 nucleotides are TGCGCCAGCAGCCAAGGAAGATCTCAGGGAAATCAGCCCCAGCATTTT. Translating gives CASSQGRSQGNQPQHF.

The gene calls are TRBV7-2 and TRBJ2-7; 12 positions agree with TRBD2. V dropped 2 bases and J dropped 0; count of bases not matched to a gene: 5. This CDR3 spans 17 amino acids. Germline CDR1 and CDR2: SGHTA and FQGNSA. The CDR3 spells CASSLRTSGTHSYEQYF. DNA for the CDR3: TGTGCCAGCAGCTTAAGGACTAGCGGGACCCACTCCTACGAGCAGTACTTC.

This chain connects TRBV5-1 to TRBJ2-1; D is possibly TRBD1 (5 bases). This CDR3 contains 15 residues. Trimming took 5 bases from V and 2 from J, leaving 14 bases between them. The germline CDR1 and CDR2 sequences are SGHRS and YFSETQ. The CDR3 is CASRSDSPTYNEQFF. In DNA form, the CDR3 reads TGCGCCAGCAGAAGCGACAGCCCTACCTACAATGAGCAGTTCTTC.

This clone is a singleton in its sample. This sequence joins TRBV9 and TRBJ2-2, with D unresolved. Germline V gene lookup returns CDR1 SGDLS and CDR2 YYNGEE. Deletions cut 4 bases from V and 6 bases from J, with 13 bases between. This CDR3 comprises 14 residues. The CDR3, as DNA: TGTGCCAGCAGCCCTTCCGATGAGCCCGGGGAGCTGTTTTTT. Translated: CASSPSDEPGELFF.

The rearrangement links TRBV19 to TRBJ2-5, with D possibly TRBD1 on 6 matching bases. Germline V CDR1 and CDR2: LNHDA, SQIVND (reference sequence). The CDR3 has 15 residues. V was pared by 7 bases and J by 6 bases, with 21 bases between. The CDR3 protein is CASTAGAGAAQTQYF. The CDR3 coding sequence is TGTGCCAGTACCGCAGGGGCAGGGGCTGCTCAGACCCAGTACTTC.

V and J are TRBV19 and TRBJ1-1; the D is unclear. V was clipped by 7 bases and J by 0 bases, with 9 bases between them. CDR3 length: 13 residues. CDR1 and CDR2 from the germline V gene are LNHDA and SQIVND (reference sequence). CDR3 sequence: CASKGVMNTEAFF. The CDR3 DNA is TGTGCCAGTAAGGGAGTGATGAACACTGAAGCTTTCTTT.

DNA for the CDR3: TGTGCCAGCAGCATTAGAGACAGGGCATACTATGGCTACACCTTC. This translates into CASSIRDRAYYGYTF. The chain joins TRBV6-1 to TRBJ1-2; 7 bases fit TRBD1. Germline trimming cut 6 bases from V and 3 bases from J; bases unmatched to any gene: 10. Germline loops: CDR1 MNHNS, CDR2 SASEGT. The CDR3 covers 15 residues.

The rearrangement joins TRBV5-1 to TRBJ2-2, with 8 bases that match TRBD2. After removal of 4 bases from V and 7 bases from J, the junction contained 6 bases not matched to a gene. Germline V gene lookup returns CDR1 SGHRS and CDR2 YFSETQ. This CDR3 region has 14 residues. CDR3 amino acids: CASSPGTSGGELFF. The CDR3 nucleotides are TGCGCCAGCAGCCCCGGGACTAGTGGCGGGGAGCTGTTTTTT.

The gene calls are TRBV28 and TRBJ2-1, with 14 bases matching TRBD2. Germline lookup yields CDR1 MDHEN and CDR2 SYDVKM. Trimming cost V 1 base and J 7 bases; bases outside gene matches: 6. CDR3 size: 17 residues. The CDR3 spells CASSLFLGTSGSNEQFF. The CDR3 nucleotides read TGTGCCAGCAGTTTATTTCTGGGGACTAGCGGGAGTAATGAGCAGTTCTTC. Variable domain in full (rest from reference TRBV28 and TRBJ2-1): DVKVTQSSRYLVKRTGEKVFLECVQDMDHENMFWYRQDPGLGLRLIYFSYDVKMKEKGDIPEGYSVSREKKERFSLILESASTNQTSMYLCASSLFLGTSGSNEQFFGPGTRLTVL.

The chain employs TRBV2 and TRBJ1-2, with TRBD1 matching over 8 bases. CDR1 is SNHLY and CDR2 is FYNNEI in the germline V gene. V was pared by 2 bases and J by 2 bases, with 4 bases of the junction left unmatched. CDR3 length: 15 amino acids. The chain's CDR3 is CASSEQGASNYGYTF. As DNA, the CDR3 is TGTGCCAGCAGTGAACAGGGGGCCTCAAACTATGGCTACACCTTC.

The chain is built from TRBV5-1 and TRBJ1-5, with D unresolved. Trimming removed 0 bases from V and 1 base from J, with 5 bases in between. The length of the CDR3 is 14 residues. The germline gives CDR1 SGHRS, CDR2 YFSETQ. CDR3 sequence reads: CASSLEPSNQPQHF. DNA for the CDR3: TGCGCCAGCAGCTTGGAGCCGAGCAATCAGCCCCAGCATTTT. The complete variable domain, with remaining parts taken from reference TRBV5-1 and TRBJ1-5, reads KAGVTQTPRYLIKTRGQQVTLSCSPISGHRSVSWYQQTPGQGLQFLFEYFSETQRNKGNFPGRFSGRQFSNSRSEMNVSTLELGDSALYLCASSLEPSNQPQHFGDGTRLSIL.

This chain joins TRBV28 and TRBJ1-2; D might be TRBD1 (6 bases). This CDR3 region has 13 residues. V lost 2 bases, J lost 5 bases, and 9 bases lay in between. Germline loops: CDR1 MDHEN, CDR2 SYDVKM. CDR3 sequence (DNA): TGTGCCAGCAGTTTACCTCAGGGGTATGGCTACACCTTC. Protein: CASSLPQGYGYTF.

The rearrangement links TRBV9 to TRBJ1-4; D is possibly TRBD1 (5 bases). Germline lookup yields CDR1 SGDLS and CDR2 YYNGEE. Trimming left V 2 bases short and J 7 bases short, with 18 bases between. This CDR3 is 16 amino acids long. This chain's CDR3 is CASSVSGALMGEKLFF. In DNA, the CDR3 is TGTGCCAGCAGCGTGTCTGGGGCCCTAATGGGTGAAAAACTGTTTTTT.

This clone was counted a few times. The V call is TRBV27, the J call TRBJ2-7; 9 bases align to TRBD1. This CDR3 has 14 residues. J lost 9 bases, V lost 6 bases, and 12 bases had no gene match. Germline CDR1 and CDR2: MNHEY and SMNVEV (reference sequence). The CDR3 here is CASRPGTGRLMQYF. The CDR3 DNA reads as TGTGCCAGCAGGCCGGGGACAGGGAGACTTATGCAGTACTTC.

The genes are TRBV6-1 and TRBJ1-4; D remains unclear. Deletions cut 0 bases from V and 5 bases from J, with 7 bases between. The CDR3 length is 14 residues. In germline, CDR1 is MNHNS, CDR2 SASEGT. CDR3 nucleotides: TGTGCCAGCAGTGAAGCGTTAGTGAATGAAAAACTGTTTTTT. The encoded protein is CASSEALVNEKLFF.